Below are 24 T cell receptor beta chains sequenced from a single sample in a study of T cell changes during pregnancy in multiple sclerosis. The table came from immunoSEQ multiplex PCR; TCRdb's copy has only in-frame clones and leaves some out. The profile shows fewer than 40,000 clones, around 90% of them singletons. Sequenced material: CD4+ T cells from peripheral blood mononuclear cells, taken in the second trimester of pregnancy. The receptors come from a female donor in good health, enrolled as a control in a pregnancy study.

The chain is built from TRBV27 and TRBJ1-2, with a tentative D call TRBD1 (5 bases). V lost 5 bases, J lost 5 bases, and 18 bases lay in between. The CDR3 is 15 residues long. Germline CDR1 and CDR2: MNHEY and SMNVEV (reference sequence). CDR3 amino acids: CASSPQTVGGYGYTF. The DNA for the CDR3 is TGTGCCAGCAGTCCGCAGACAGTTGGGGGGTATGGCTACACCTTC.

The gene calls are TRBV9 and TRBJ1-3, with D uncertain. This CDR3 has 14 amino acids. Germline CDR1 SGDLS, CDR2 YYNGEE. V was shortened by 0 bases and J by 6 bases, with 10 bases between the two germline ends. Written as DNA, the CDR3 is TGTGCCAGCAGCGTAGGGGGAGGAGAAAACACCATATATTTT. Amino acids: CASSVGGGENTIYF.

This chain uses TRBV19 with TRBJ1-3, with TRBD1 as a possible D gene (5 bases). CDR1 LNHDA and CDR2 SQIVND come from the germline V gene (reference sequence). The CDR3 is 16 residues long. V was cut by 8 bases and J by 0 bases, with 17 bases left in between. The CDR3 nucleotides are TGTGCCAGTGGTCAGGTCGGCAGGGCCTCTGGAAACACCATATATTTT. Residues: CASGQVGRASGNTIYF.

There are a few counts of this clone. V is TRBV18 and J is TRBJ1-1, with a weak D call TRBD1 (5 bases). The ends were cut back, 2 bases at V and 4 bases at J, with 11 bases in the middle. Germline V gene lookup returns CDR1 KGHSH and CDR2 LQKENI. The CDR3 is made up of 14 amino acids. CDR3 region: CASSPAGWATEAFF. Here the CDR3 DNA reads TGTGCCAGCTCACCAGCAGGGTGGGCCACTGAAGCTTTCTTT.

The chain recombines TRBV9 with TRBJ2-1, with 10 bases matching TRBD2. The CDR3 sequence is 15 residues long. CDR1 is SGDLS, CDR2 YYNGEE, per germline. Germline trimming cut 0 bases from V and 6 bases from J; bases unmatched to any gene: 3. CDR3 protein: CASSVEQRGGNEQFF. CDR3 nucleotides: TGTGCCAGCAGCGTAGAACAGCGGGGGGGCAATGAGCAGTTCTTC.

V and J are TRBV5-6 and TRBJ2-3, with 9 nucleotides matching TRBD2. The CDR3 is 15 amino acids. Germline values: CDR1 SGHDT, CDR2 YYEEEE. The junction had 3 bases not matched to a gene; V was cut back by 0 bases and J by 4 bases. CDR3: CASSLDAGGADTQYF. DNA for the CDR3: TGTGCCAGCAGCTTGGACGCGGGAGGGGCAGATACGCAGTATTTT.

The chain recombines TRBV2 with TRBJ2-2; 9 nucleotides align to TRBD1. V trimming: 2 bases; J trimming: 4 bases; junction bases outside the gene matches: 2. The germline V gene encodes CDR1 SNHLY and CDR2 FYNNEI. This CDR3 has 15 amino acids. This chain's CDR3 is CASSEYRGRTGELFF. The CDR3 DNA is TGTGCCAGCAGTGAATACAGGGGGCGCACCGGGGAGCTGTTTTTT.

This chain connects TRBV12-5 to TRBJ1-4; D remains unclear. This CDR3 spans 14 amino acids. V dropped 7 bases and J dropped 10 bases, with 19 bases sitting between them. The germline CDR1 and CDR2 sequences are LGHNT and FRNRAP. The CDR3 bases are TGTGCTAGTGCCGTGGACCCTCCCCGGGGAAAACTGTTTTTT. Protein: CASAVDPPRGKLFF. Combining the CDR3 with reference TRBV12-5 and TRBJ1-4 gives the whole variable domain DARVTQTPRHKVTEMGQEVTMRCQPILGHNTVFWYRQTMMQGLELLAYFRNRAPLDDSGMPKDRFSAEMPDATLATLKIQPSEPRDSAVYFCASAVDPPRGKLFFGSGTQLSVL.

The DNA for the CDR3 is TGTGCCAGCAGCTTATCTCACGGTAACACTGAAGCTTTCTTT. This gives the protein CASSLSHGNTEAFF. The chain employs TRBV7-2 and TRBJ1-1, with D unresolved. The CDR3 extends over 14 amino acids. Germline CDR1 is SGHTA and CDR2 is FQGNSA. Trimming took 2 bases from V and 2 from J, leaving 9 bases between them. The full variable domain, with the rest looked up from reference TRBV7-2 and TRBJ1-1, is GAGVSQSPSNKVTEKGKDVELRCDPISGHTALYWYRQSLGQGLEFLIYFQGNSAPDKSGLPSDRFSAERTGGSVSTLTIQRTQQEDSAVYLCASSLSHGNTEAFFGQGTRLTVV.

V usage is TRBV25-1 and J usage is TRBJ2-7; D perhaps matches TRBD2 (7 bases). The CDR3 runs 14 residues. Deletions cut 1 base from V and 2 bases from J, with 9 bases between. Looked up from germline, CDR1 is MGHDK and CDR2 is SYGVNS. The CDR3 nucleotides are TGTGCCAGCAGTGAATGGGAGGGGGCCTACGAGCAGTACTTC. Protein sequence: CASSEWEGAYEQYF.

The J gene is TRBJ2-7, the V gene TRBV6-5; 8 bases match TRBD1. Germline loops: CDR1 MNHEY, CDR2 SVGAGI. With V trimmed by 11 bases and J by 0 bases, 3 bases remained unmatched. CDR3 length: 12 residues. The CDR3 protein is CAVTGGSYEQYF. CDR3 coding DNA: TGTGCCGTCACAGGGGGCTCCTACGAGCAGTACTTC.

The rearrangement uses TRBV11-2 and TRBJ2-7, with 12 positions matching TRBD2. The trim removed 1 base at V and 6 bases at J, leaving 7 bases unmatched. The CDR3 runs 16 residues. Germline CDR1 and CDR2: SGHAT and FQNNGV. The CDR3, as DNA: TGTGCCAGCAGCTTAGCCCCGACTAGCGGGAGCTTCGAGCAGTACTTC. This encodes CASSLAPTSGSFEQYF.

This rearrangement joins TRBV19 to TRBJ2-2; TRBD1 aligns across 9 bases. Losses at the gene ends were 9 bases for V and 7 bases for J; bases not matched to a gene: 6. Looked up from germline, CDR1 is LNHDA and CDR2 is SQIVND (reference sequence). The CDR3 consists of 13 residues. This CDR3 reads CASQTGGGGELFF. The DNA for the CDR3 is TGTGCCAGCCAAACAGGGGGCGGCGGGGAGCTGTTTTTT.

The V and J genes are TRBV5-1 and TRBJ2-7; TRBD2 aligns across 10 bases. Unmatched junction bases numbered 6, after V lost 0 bases and J lost 6 bases. Germline CDR1 reads SGHRS; CDR2 reads YFSETQ. CDR3 length: 15 amino acids. The DNA of the CDR3 is TGCGCCAGCAGCTTGGAGGGGCTAGCGGGAGCCGAGCAGTACTTC. Its translation is CASSLEGLAGAEQYF.

The CDR3 DNA follows: TGTGCCAGCAGGGAGAGGGGCAATCAGCCCCAGCATTTT. It encodes CASRERGNQPQHF. The J gene is TRBJ1-5, the V gene TRBV2, with D unclear. The germline V and J ends were trimmed by 6 bases and 2 bases, with 8 bases remaining between them. Germline CDR1 SNHLY, CDR2 FYNNEI. The CDR3 runs to 13 residues.

The gene calls are TRBV9 and TRBJ1-5, with a tentative D call TRBD1 (6 bases). The CDR3 is made up of 15 amino acids. Trimming left V 0 bases short and J 6 bases short, with 13 bases between. Germline CDR1 and CDR2: SGDLS and YYNGEE. In DNA form, the CDR3 reads TGTGCCAGCAGCGTAGGAATCACAGGGTCTCAGCCCCAGCATTTT. Amino acid sequence: CASSVGITGSQPQHF.

The V call is TRBV7-2, the J call TRBJ1-6; no reliable D call. Between the trimmed V and J ends, which lost 7 bases and 2 bases, there was a span of 6 bases. The germline V gene encodes CDR1 SGHTA and CDR2 FQGNSA. The CDR3 spans 13 residues. CDR3 coding DNA: TGTGCCAGCACCGAGACCTATAATTCACCCCTCCACTTT. This encodes CASTETYNSPLHF.

The chain joins TRBV30 to TRBJ1-6, with D unclear. The V gene lost 4 bases and the J gene lost 13 bases, with 14 bases spanning the gap. From germline, CDR1 is GTSNPN and CDR2 SVGIG (reference sequence). The CDR3 consists of 12 residues. CDR3 nucleotide sequence: TGTGCCTGGACCCGACCGGCGGTCCCCCTCCACTTT. Translation: CAWTRPAVPLHF.

V and J are TRBV7-2 and TRBJ2-2, with TRBD2 as a possible D gene (5 bases). CDR1 and CDR2 from the germline V gene are SGHTA and FQGNSA. V was clipped by 1 base and J by 3 bases, with 9 bases between them. The CDR3 length is 15 residues. The CDR3 DNA follows: TGTGCCAGCAGCTTAGGGACTTTTGACACCGGGGAGCTGTTTTTT. Translation: CASSLGTFDTGELFF.

The chain is built from TRBV6-6 and TRBJ2-7; 7 bases align to TRBD1. Germline CDR1 and CDR2: MNHNY and SVGAGI (reference sequence). The CDR3 is 14 amino acids. The junction had 3 bases not matched to a gene; V was cut back by 2 bases and J by 2 bases. CDR3 region: CASSYAQGTYEQYF. Here the CDR3 DNA reads TGTGCCAGCAGTTACGCACAGGGGACCTACGAGCAGTACTTC.

The chain has TRBV7-2 and TRBJ2-1, with 10 bases identical to TRBD2. This CDR3 has 15 amino acids. The V gene's germline CDR1 is SGHTA and CDR2 FQGNSA. J gave up 9 bases and V 1 base, and 6 bases lay outside the gene matches. CDR3 sequence: CASSLDGLAAGEQFF. In nucleotides, the CDR3 is TGTGCCAGCAGCTTAGACGGACTAGCGGCGGGTGAGCAGTTCTTC.

The genes are TRBV28 and TRBJ2-5; a weak D match, TRBD1 (6 bases). The CDR3 has 12 amino acids. Trimming took off 8 bases at V and 10 bases at J, with 17 bases between the two ends. Germline values: CDR1 MDHEN, CDR2 SYDVKM. The CDR3 region is CASRGQPWGQYF. CDR3 nucleotide sequence: TGTGCCAGCCGAGGACAGCCATGGGGCCAGTACTTC.

The chain carries TRBV9 and TRBJ2-5, with 11 bases matching TRBD2. V shed 3 bases, J shed 2 bases, and the junction held 9 bases outside the gene matches. The CDR3 runs 17 residues. The germline V gene has CDR1 SGDLS and CDR2 YYNGEE. The CDR3 sequence: CASSASGGTAPQETQYF. CDR3 nucleotide sequence: TGTGCCAGCAGCGCTAGCGGGGGGACCGCCCCACAAGAGACCCAGTACTTC. Drawing the rest from reference TRBV9 and TRBJ2-5, the complete variable domain is DSGVTQTPKHLITATGQRVTLRCSPRSGDLSVYWYQQSLDQGLQFLIQYYNGEERAKGNILERFSAQQFPDLHSELNLSSLELGDSALYFCASSASGGTAPQETQYFGPGTRLLVL.

The rearrangement uses TRBV5-1 and TRBJ1-1; possible D gene TRBD1, 5 bases. The CDR3 spans 14 residues. V was shortened by 4 bases and J by 1 base, with 11 bases between the two germline ends. CDR1 is SGHRS, CDR2 YFSETQ, per germline. CDR3 coding DNA: TGCGCCAGCAGCCTTACAGGTGAGAACACTGAAGCTTTCTTT. As protein: CASSLTGENTEAFF. Complete variable domain (other parts from reference TRBV5-1 and TRBJ1-1): KAGVTQTPRYLIKTRGQQVTLSCSPISGHRSVSWYQQTPGQGLQFLFEYFSETQRNKGNFPGRFSGRQFSNSRSEMNVSTLELGDSALYLCASSLTGENTEAFFGQGTRLTVV.